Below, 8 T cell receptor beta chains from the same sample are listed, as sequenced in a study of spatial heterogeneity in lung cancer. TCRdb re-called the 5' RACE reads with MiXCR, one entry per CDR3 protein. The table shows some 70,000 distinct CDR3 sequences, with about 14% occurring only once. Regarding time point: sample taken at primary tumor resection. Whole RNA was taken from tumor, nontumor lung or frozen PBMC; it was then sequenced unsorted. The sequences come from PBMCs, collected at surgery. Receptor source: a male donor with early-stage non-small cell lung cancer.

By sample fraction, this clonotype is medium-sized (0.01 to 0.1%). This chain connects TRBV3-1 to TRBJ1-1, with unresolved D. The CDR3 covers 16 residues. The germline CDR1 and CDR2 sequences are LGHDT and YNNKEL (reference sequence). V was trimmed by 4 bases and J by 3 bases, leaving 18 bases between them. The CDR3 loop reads CASSLDGEVTDTEAFF. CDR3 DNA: TGTGCCAGCAGCCTTGACGGGGAAGTGACGGACACTGAAGCTTTCTTT. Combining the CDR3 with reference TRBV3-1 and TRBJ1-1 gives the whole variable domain DTAVSQTPKYLVTQMGNDKSIKCEQNLGHDTMYWYKQDSKKFLKIMFSYNNKELIINETVPNRFSPKSPDKAHLNLHINSLELGDSAVYFCASSLDGEVTDTEAFFGQGTRLTVV.

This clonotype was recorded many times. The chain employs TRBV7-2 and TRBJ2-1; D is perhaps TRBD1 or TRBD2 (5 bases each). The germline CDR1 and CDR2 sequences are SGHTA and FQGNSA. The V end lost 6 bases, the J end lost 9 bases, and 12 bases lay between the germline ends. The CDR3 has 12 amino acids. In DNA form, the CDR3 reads TGTGCCAGCAGAAGGTTTGGGACTGAGCAGTTCTTC. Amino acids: CASRRFGTEQFF.

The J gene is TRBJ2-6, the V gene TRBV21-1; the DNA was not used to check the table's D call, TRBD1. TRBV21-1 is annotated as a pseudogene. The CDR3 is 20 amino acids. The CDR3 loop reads CASSIGGQRFTYSGANVLTF. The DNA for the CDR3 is TGTGCCAGCAGCATTGGGGGACAGAGATTTACCTACTCTGGGGCCAACGTCCTGACTTTC.

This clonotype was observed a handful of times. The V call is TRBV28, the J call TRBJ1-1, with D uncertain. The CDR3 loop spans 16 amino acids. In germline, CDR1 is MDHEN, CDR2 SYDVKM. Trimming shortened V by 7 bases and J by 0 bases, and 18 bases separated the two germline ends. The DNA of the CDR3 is TGTGCCAGCAATTGGCCCGCCAAGGGCATGAACACTGAAGCTTTCTTT. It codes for CASNWPAKGMNTEAFF.

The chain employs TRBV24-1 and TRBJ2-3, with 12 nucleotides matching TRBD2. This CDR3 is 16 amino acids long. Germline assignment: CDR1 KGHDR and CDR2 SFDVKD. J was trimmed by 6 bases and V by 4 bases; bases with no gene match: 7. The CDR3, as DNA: TGTGCCACCAGTGACCTGACTAGCGGGAGAGTGGATACGCAGTATTTT. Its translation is CATSDLTSGRVDTQYF.

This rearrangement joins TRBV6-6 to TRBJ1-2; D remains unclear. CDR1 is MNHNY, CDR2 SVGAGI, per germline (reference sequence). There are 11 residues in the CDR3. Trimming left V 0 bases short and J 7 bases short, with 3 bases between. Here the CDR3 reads CASSYSVGYTF. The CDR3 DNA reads TGTGCCAGCAGTTACTCAGTTGGCTACACCTTC.

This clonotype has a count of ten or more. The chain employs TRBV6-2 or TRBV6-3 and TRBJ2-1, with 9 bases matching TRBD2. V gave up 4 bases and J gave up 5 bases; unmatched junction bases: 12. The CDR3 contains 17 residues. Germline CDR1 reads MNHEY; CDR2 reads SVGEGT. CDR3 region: CASSLPPGTSFDNEQFF. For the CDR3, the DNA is TGTGCCAGCAGTTTACCCCCCGGGACTAGCTTCGACAATGAGCAGTTCTTC.

CDR3 DNA sequence: TGTGCCAGCAGCGAAGGGCCCCGGGGATTGAACACTGAAGCTTTCTTT. Translating gives CASSEGPRGLNTEAFF. The chain is built from TRBV9 and TRBJ1-1; D not certain. Germline CDR1 and CDR2: SGDLS and YYNGEE. Trimming cost V 3 bases and J 0 bases, with 15 bases left between them. CDR3 size: 16 residues.